This is a list of T cell receptor beta chains from one sample in a study of T cell clonotyping in hematopoietic cell transplantation. Only in-frame clones appear in the TCRdb table, and some are missing; sequencing was by immunoSEQ multiplex PCR. The sample consists of about 1,100 clones, about 91% of them appearing once. Specimen: PBMCs, collected 180 days after allogeneic stem cell transplant. These receptors were taken from a male patient in his fifties who had an allogeneic stem cell transplant from a related donor, so T cells may come from the graft donor. Some clones in this sample may be carry-over from other donors' samples. The CDR3 runs from the conserved cysteine through the conserved F or W. Each record gives: D gene, V gene, J gene, CDR3 protein, CDR3 DNA. The D gene is left open where the match is weak.

>-|TRBV28|TRBJ2-5
CASSRTMRQETQYF
TGTGCCAGCAGTCGGACTATGCGACAAGAGACCCAGTACTTC
>-|TRBV19|TRBJ2-2
CASSISLVRPLAGELFF
TGTGCCAGTAGTATAAGTTTAGTACGGCCGCTGGCCGGGGAGCTGTTTTTT
>-|TRBV5-1|TRBJ1-1
CASSKKTGDMGGHRLYF
TGCGCCAGCAGCAAGAAGACCGGGGACATGGGTGGTCATCGACTGTACTTT
>TRBD2|TRBV7-2|TRBJ2-7
CASSQLAGGSYEQYF
TGTGCCAGCAGCCAACTAGCGGGAGGCTCCTACGAGCAGTACTTC
>TRBD1|TRBV7-9|TRBJ2-6
CASSLGPGQGASGANVLTF
TGTGCCAGCAGCTTGGGACCGGGACAGGGGGCCTCTGGGGCCAACGTCCTGACTTTC
>-|TRBV6-1|TRBJ2-4
CASSEVWGNIQYF
TGTGCCAGCAGTGAAGTTTGGGGAAACATTCAGTACTTC
>TRBD1|TRBV2|TRBJ2-6
CASSETRDSTGANVLTF
TGTGCCAGCAGTGAAACCAGGGACAGCACTGGGGCCAACGTCCTGACTTTC
>TRBD1|TRBV6-1|TRBJ1-5
CASGGQGAQPQHF
TGTGCCAGCGGGGGACAGGGGGCTCAGCCCCAGCATTTT
>-|TRBV9|TRBJ2-3
CASSEALSGTQYF
TGTGCCAGCAGCGAAGCGCTCTCGGGGACGCAGTATTTT
>TRBD2|TRBV19|TRBJ2-5
CASSIWLAGASKSAQYF
TGTGCCAGTAGTATTTGGCTAGCGGGGGCCTCCAAGAGTGCCCAGTACTTC
>-|TRBV19|TRBJ1-2
CASSISGIAAYTF
TGTGCCAGTAGTATTTCAGGGATCGCCGCCTACACCTTC